These 29 T cell receptor beta chains share one sample of origin, sequenced in a study of T cells after yellow fever vaccination. TCRdb passed the 5' RACE reads through MiXCR, listing each CDR3 protein once. The data show some 500,000 distinct CDR3 sequences, about 13% seen once. The sample was PBMCs, taken on the day of the yellow fever booster vaccination. The receptors originated from a young man who received the YFV17D yellow fever vaccine.

This clonotype was picked up one time. This rearrangement joins TRBV7-9 to TRBJ2-5, with D possibly being TRBD2 (6 bases). Deletions cut 5 bases from V and 1 base from J, with 17 bases between. The germline V gene has CDR1 SEHNR and CDR2 FQNEAQ (reference sequence). This CDR3 is built from 16 residues. CDR3 loop: CASSPPVGGPQETQYF. CDR3 bases: TGTGCCAGCAGCCCCCCTGTGGGGGGTCCCCAAGAGACCCAGTACTTC.

This sequence joins TRBV12-3 or TRBV12-4 and TRBJ1-6; D not resolved. The V end lost 6 bases, the J end lost 5 bases, and 11 bases lay between the germline ends. There are 14 residues in the CDR3. The CDR3 spells CASRLPGNNSPLHF. The CDR3 DNA is TGTGCCAGCAGACTCCCGGGGAATAATTCACCCCTCCACTTT.

This clonotype has only a few counts. The J gene is TRBJ2-7, the V gene TRBV7-2; D call uncertain. V lost 7 bases and J 5 bases, leaving 18 bases between the germline ends. The CDR3 length is 14 residues. Per germline, CDR1 SGHTA and CDR2 FQGNSA. The CDR3 DNA reads TGTGCCAGCAACCTCATGGTAGGGCCCAACGAGCAGTACTTC. The encoded protein is CASNLMVGPNEQYF.

The V gene is TRBV6-5, the J gene TRBJ2-1, with TRBD2 matching over 7 bases. The ends lost 2 bases at V and 5 bases at J; junction bases unmatched: 3. Per the germline V gene, CDR1 is MNHEY and CDR2 is SVGAGI. This CDR3 comprises 14 residues. CDR3 in amino acids: CASSYAGANNEQFF. CDR3 in DNA: TGTGCCAGCAGTTACGCGGGAGCGAACAATGAGCAGTTCTTC.

The chain links TRBV18 to TRBJ2-3, with D tentatively TRBD1 or TRBD2 (5 bases each). V was cut by 10 bases and J by 6 bases, with 26 bases left in between. The CDR3 totals 16 residues. Germline V gene data show CDR1 as KGHSH and CDR2 as LQKENI. The CDR3 sequence: CAIQRDGDLRGDTQYF. The CDR3 DNA reads as TGTGCCATCCAACGGGACGGGGACCTCCGAGGGGATACGCAGTATTTT.

The gene calls are TRBV20-1 and TRBJ2-3; D call uncertain. Germline V lookup: CDR1 DFQATT, CDR2 SNEGSKA (reference sequence). CDR3 length: 12 amino acids. The CDR3 DNA reads TGCAGCGCGGTTGTTGTCACAGATACGCAGTATTTT. It codes for CSAVVVTDTQYF.

Only a few counts were recorded for this clonotype. The chain carries TRBV11-2 and TRBJ2-1, with D tentatively TRBD2 (6 bases). CDR1 and CDR2 from the germline V gene are SGHAT and FQNNGV. The V and J ends lost 2 bases and 8 bases respectively, with 19 bases between them. This CDR3 has 16 residues. CDR3 region: CASSLIGAGLGDEQFF. The CDR3 DNA sequence: TGTGCCAGCAGCTTAATCGGGGCGGGATTGGGTGATGAGCAGTTCTTC.

CDR3 in DNA: TGTGCCAGCAACCTAGGGGTTGGGACTGAAGCTTTCTTT. Translated, it gives CASNLGVGTEAFF. J is TRBJ1-1 and V is TRBV12-3 or TRBV12-4, with D possibly matching TRBD1 (5 bases). The germline V and J ends were trimmed by 7 bases and 5 bases, with 14 bases remaining between them. This CDR3 spans 13 amino acids.

The table lists this clonotype with a few counts. The chain employs TRBV27 and TRBJ2-3; D gene ambiguous. The germline gives CDR1 MNHEY, CDR2 SMNVEV (reference sequence). V was pared by 2 bases and J by 1 base, with 10 bases between. This CDR3 is 15 amino acids long. CDR3 sequence reads: CASSLQPGGTDTQYF. The CDR3 DNA reads TGTGCCAGCAGTTTACAACCTGGGGGCACAGATACGCAGTATTTT.

The CDR3 spells CASSQESLADYEQYF. For the CDR3, the DNA is TGCGCCAGCAGCCAAGAAAGCCTAGCGGACTACGAGCAGTACTTC. V gene TRBV4-3 combines with J gene TRBJ2-7, with 7 bases that match TRBD2. Germline V CDR1 and CDR2: LGHNA, YSLEER. The J segment lost 3 bases and the V segment lost 0 bases, leaving 5 bases of the junction unmatched. The CDR3 runs 15 residues.

The chain is built from TRBV21-1 and TRBJ1-5; the table assigns TRBD1, which was not confirmed against the DNA. TRBV21-1 is shown as a pseudogene. This CDR3 contains 17 residues. The CDR3 DNA sequence: TGTGCCAGCAGCGCTCCGCCCGGGACAGGGGGCTATCAGCCCCAGCATTTT. It codes for CASSAPPGTGGYQPQHF.

This clonotype was found many times. The genes are TRBV12-3 or TRBV12-4 and TRBJ2-7; D gene unclear. Between the trimmed V and J ends, which lost 6 bases and 0 bases, there was a span of 3 bases. The length of the CDR3 is 11 residues. The CDR3 DNA sequence: TGTGCCAGCAGCTTCTCCTACGAGCAGTACTTC. It is translated as CASSFSYEQYF.

The genes are TRBV3-1 and TRBJ2-5; D unresolved. Germline V gene lookup returns CDR1 LGHDT and CDR2 YNNKEL (reference sequence). This CDR3 region has 15 residues. Trimming cost V 0 bases and J 5 bases, with 13 bases left between them. The CDR3 here is CASSQERAVGETQYF. The CDR3, as DNA: TGTGCCAGCAGCCAAGAGAGAGCCGTTGGGGAGACCCAGTACTTC.

As DNA, the CDR3 is TGTGCCACCAGTAGGGGACAGGGATTTGGCTACACCTTC. Translated, it gives CATSRGQGFGYTF. The rearrangement uses TRBV24-1 and TRBJ1-2, with 9 bases lining up with TRBD1. With 6 bases clipped from V and 7 bases from J, the junction kept 5 bases outside the gene matches. Germline V CDR1 and CDR2: KGHDR, SFDVKD. The CDR3 extends over 13 amino acids.

Concerning this clonotype: One junction end disagrees with the germline gene, perhaps due to a read error. The chain employs TRBV4-2 and TRBJ2-3, with D unresolved. This CDR3 has 17 residues. The germline CDR1 and CDR2 sequences are LGHNA and YNFKEQ. The CDR3: CASSQDLASAGTDTQYF. In DNA, the CDR3 is TGCGCCAGCAGCCAAGATCTTGCCTCCGCTGGCACAGATACGCAGTATTTT.

This clonotype appeared a few times. The rearrangement links TRBV28 to TRBJ2-3; 8 nucleotides match TRBD2. The CDR3 is 14 amino acids. Per germline, CDR1 MDHEN and CDR2 SYDVKM. V shed 2 bases and J 8 bases; nucleotides not matched to a gene: 6. CDR3 in amino acids: CASSLIDREGTQYF. The CDR3 coding sequence is TGTGCCAGCAGTTTAATTGACCGGGAGGGTACGCAGTATTTT.

This clonotype was detected only a few times. The chain employs TRBV5-1 and TRBJ1-1, with unresolved D. CDR1 is SGHRS, CDR2 YFSETQ, per germline. The V end lost 1 base, the J end lost 5 bases, and 9 bases lay between the germline ends. CDR3 length: 13 amino acids. The CDR3 loop reads CASSLRMATEAFF. CDR3 nucleotide sequence: TGCGCCAGCAGCTTGCGGATGGCGACTGAAGCTTTCTTT.

This clonotype has only a few counts. The V and J genes are TRBV19 and TRBJ2-5; 7 bases align to TRBD1. The CDR3 runs 14 residues. V shed 9 bases, J shed 4 bases, and the junction held 11 bases outside the gene matches. Germline V CDR1 and CDR2: LNHDA, SQIVND (reference sequence). CDR3 residues: CASSPGQLIETQYF. The DNA for the CDR3 is TGTGCCAGCAGCCCGGGACAGCTGATAGAGACCCAGTACTTC.

The rearrangement links TRBV6-5 to TRBJ2-7; TRBD2 matches at 7 bases. Germline loops: CDR1 MNHEY, CDR2 SVGAGI. Losses at the gene ends were 2 bases for V and 7 bases for J; bases not matched to a gene: 14. The CDR3 extends over 16 amino acids. The CDR3 region is CASSYPPSAGVEEQYF. DNA of the CDR3: TGTGCCAGCAGTTACCCCCCATCTGCGGGAGTAGAGGAGCAGTACTTC.

This clonotype was picked up a small number of times. V gene TRBV20-1 combines with J gene TRBJ2-3, with 9 bases matching TRBD2. In germline, CDR1 is DFQATT, CDR2 SNEGSKA (reference sequence). The CDR3 has 18 amino acids. V lost 5 bases to trimming and J lost 0 bases; unmatched junction nucleotides: 15. CDR3 nucleotide sequence: TGCAGTGCTGGTAGCGGGAGAACGCGGAAAATCAGCACAGATACGCAGTATTTT. Translating it yields CSAGSGRTRKISTDTQYF.

V and J are TRBV7-2 and TRBJ2-7, with TRBD2 identical over 13 bases. V gave up 5 bases and J gave up 12 bases; unmatched junction bases: 7. CDR1 is SGHTA, CDR2 FQGNSA, per germline. This CDR3 spans 13 amino acids. CDR3 region: CASSVTSGRAAYF. In nucleotides, the CDR3 is TGTGCCAGCAGCGTTACTAGCGGGAGGGCGGCGTACTTC.

The chain joins TRBV15 to TRBJ1-2; no reliable D call. Trimming took 0 bases from V and 8 from J, leaving 7 bases between them. CDR1 is LNHNV and CDR2 is YYDKDF in the germline V gene (reference sequence). The CDR3 has 12 amino acids. CDR3 coding DNA: TGTGCCACCAGCAGAGAACCAGACGGCTACACCTTC. Translation gives CATSREPDGYTF.

V usage is TRBV15 and J usage is TRBJ2-7, with 10 positions matching TRBD2. The CDR3 extends over 15 amino acids. Germline CDR1 and CDR2: LNHNV and YYDKDF (reference sequence). V shed 3 bases and J 3 bases; nucleotides not matched to a gene: 5. The CDR3 region is CATSRAGTSVYEQYF. CDR3 in DNA: TGTGCCACCAGCAGGGCCGGGACTAGCGTCTACGAGCAGTACTTC.

This clonotype was detected only a few times. V is TRBV29-1 and J is TRBJ2-5; no clear D gene. Germline lookup yields CDR1 SQVTM and CDR2 ANQGSEA. Trimming took 4 bases from V and 4 from J, leaving 10 bases between them. The CDR3 loop spans 12 amino acids. This chain's CDR3 is CSVGEGIETQYF. The CDR3 DNA follows: TGCAGCGTTGGGGAAGGAATAGAGACCCAGTACTTC. Variable domain in full (rest from reference TRBV29-1 and TRBJ2-5): SAVISQKPSRDICQRGTSLTIQCQVDSQVTMMFWYRQQPGQSLTLIATANQGSEATYESGFVIDKFPISRPNLTFSTLTVSNMSPEDSSIYLCSVGEGIETQYFGPGTRLLVL.

This clonotype was seen a few times. This chain links TRBV20-1 with TRBJ1-3; TRBD1 is a possible D gene (6 bases). CDR1 is DFQATT, CDR2 SNEGSKA, per germline (reference sequence). With 6 bases removed from V and 4 bases from J, the gap between germline ends came to 16 bases. This CDR3 is built from 14 residues. The CDR3 DNA is TGCAGTGCCCAGACAGGAAACTCCGGAAACACCATATATTTT. This codes for CSAQTGNSGNTIYF.

This clonotype was seen more than once but under ten times. The J gene is TRBJ2-3, the V gene TRBV6-5, with D unresolved. V was trimmed by 5 bases and J by 8 bases, leaving 14 bases between them. From germline, CDR1 is MNHEY and CDR2 SVGAGI. This CDR3 comprises 13 residues. DNA of the CDR3: TGTGCCAGCAGTATGGGAACCTTAGGTACGCAGTATTTT. Residues: CASSMGTLGTQYF.

This clonotype was detected only a few times. The chain is built from TRBV20-1 and TRBJ2-1, with D possibly being TRBD2 (6 bases). Per germline, CDR1 DFQATT and CDR2 SNEGSKA (reference sequence). Trimming removed 6 bases at V and 5 bases at J, with 17 bases between. The CDR3 length is 14 residues. The CDR3 DNA reads as TGCAGTGCCCCACGGGGTAGCGGTCACAATGAGCAGTTCTTC. Translated: CSAPRGSGHNEQFF.

The table lists this clonotype with a few counts. The V call is TRBV27, the J call TRBJ1-5, with TRBD1 matching 8 bases. V shed 6 bases and J 4 bases; nucleotides not matched to a gene: 8. Germline-derived CDR1 and CDR2 are MNHEY and SMNVEV (reference sequence). This CDR3 contains 15 residues. CDR3 in DNA: TGTGCCAGCAGGAGTACAGGGGGGGAGAATCAGCCCCAGCATTTT. Its protein is CASRSTGGENQPQHF.

In its sample, this clonotype was seen many times. The genes are TRBV7-2 and TRBJ2-7, with D perhaps matching TRBD2 (6 bases). The germline V and J ends were trimmed by 5 bases and 4 bases, with 18 bases remaining between them. The CDR3 sequence is 15 residues long. The germline gives CDR1 SGHTA, CDR2 FQGNSA. CDR3 sequence: CASSARAGGEYEQYF. In nucleotides, the CDR3 is TGTGCCAGCAGCGCACGGGCCGGGGGAGAATACGAGCAGTACTTC.